This T cell receptor (beta chain) was documented in a study of Ad26.COV2.S vaccination and SARS-CoV-2 variants. Study at large: The study gave Ad26.COV2.S intramuscularly, once or twice 56 days apart. Study-level points and caveats: Recipients of vaccine and of placebo showed similar breadth of their non-spike TCR repertoires.

In regard to this clone: Its antigen remains unknown.

Treatment described: 15 to 20 received Ad26.COV2.S at low or high dose, single or two shots; roughly five received placebo; per-sample allocation not given. After the first vaccine or placebo injection, samples were drawn on day 63. Boston provided a donor who was an adult aged 18-55 years. Here immunoSEQ multiplex PCR was the method, and the copy in TCRdb shows in-frame clones only, minus some. The sample includes roughly 700,000 clones, more than 80% of them seen just once. CDR1 is LNHDA, CDR2 SQIVND, per germline (reference sequence). J was trimmed by 8 bases and V by 5 bases; bases with no gene match: 5. CDR3 length equals 14 residues.

The sample consisted of peripheral blood, taken in a trial of Ad26.COV2.S vaccine versus placebo. V and J are TRBV19 and TRBJ2-2; 10 bases fit TRBD1. This TCR derives from a person aged 18-65 years who received the Ad26.COV2.S COVID-19 vaccine or a placebo. CDR3 loop: CASSDRGRLGELFF. Here the CDR3 DNA reads TGTGCCAGTAGTGACAGGGGGCGCTTGGGGGAGCTGTTTTTT.